What follows are 9 T cell receptor beta chains derived from one specimen sequenced in a study of CD8+ T cells in alopecia areata. Investigators isolated RNA and reverse transcribed it into cDNA to act as the sequencing template. Assay used: immunoSEQ multiplex PCR; TCRdb lists only in-frame clones, some missing. The sample contains about 140,000 clones, 45% to 60% of which appear only once. Specimen: CD4+ T cells sorted from blood, collected at week 0. The receptors originated from a human donor with alopecia areata.

On this clone itself: Other nucleotide sequences in the sample specify the same CDR3. This chain links TRBV28 with TRBJ2-5; D not resolved. The V gene's germline CDR1 is MDHEN and CDR2 SYDVKM. Trimming took off 5 bases at V and 5 bases at J, with 6 bases between the two ends. The CDR3 has 11 residues. The CDR3 loop reads CASSLKETQYF. For the CDR3, the DNA is TGTGCCAGCAGTCTTAAGGAGACCCAGTACTTC.

This chain connects TRBV20-1 to TRBJ2-7; D remains unclear. Germline values: CDR1 DFQATT, CDR2 SNEGSKA (reference sequence). This CDR3 is 10 amino acids long. V was pared by 3 bases and J by 5 bases, with 5 bases between. The CDR3 spells CSASRDEQYF. In DNA, the CDR3 is TGCAGTGCTAGTAGGGACGAGCAGTACTTC.

The V and J genes are TRBV6-5 and TRBJ2-1; TRBD1 agrees at 8 bases. Trimming took 6 bases from V and 4 from J; bases not matched to a gene: 2. The CDR3 has 13 amino acids. Germline-derived CDR1 and CDR2 are MNHEY and SVGAGI. This CDR3 reads CASRDRVYNEQFF. In DNA form, the CDR3 reads TGTGCCAGCAGGGACAGGGTGTACAATGAGCAGTTCTTC.

In its sample, this clone was seen a few times. This chain joins TRBV2 and TRBJ2-5; 8 bases fit TRBD2. The CDR3 has 14 amino acids. Germline V gene data show CDR1 as SNHLY and CDR2 as FYNNEI. V was clipped by 4 bases and J by 2 bases; unmatched bases: 3. Here the CDR3 DNA reads TGTGCCAGCAGTGCTGGACTAGCACAAGAGACCCAGTACTTC. Its translation is CASSAGLAQETQYF.

This clone was observed a single time. The V gene is TRBV5-1, the J gene TRBJ1-2; D is ambiguous. This CDR3 has 14 residues. Germline lookup yields CDR1 SGHRS and CDR2 YFSETQ. Trimming shortened V by 0 bases and J by 2 bases, and 8 bases separated the two germline ends. The CDR3 region is CASSLGPENYGYTF. Here the CDR3 DNA reads TGCGCCAGCAGCTTGGGTCCGGAGAACTATGGCTACACCTTC.

The chain couples TRBV15 to TRBJ2-3; D call uncertain. Germline CDR1 is LNHNV and CDR2 is YYDKDF (reference sequence). CDR3 size: 14 residues. V gave up 0 bases and J gave up 1 base, with 5 bases separating them. The chain's CDR3 is CATSRDRRTDTQYF. CDR3 coding DNA: TGTGCCACCAGCAGAGACAGGCGCACAGATACGCAGTATTTT.

This clone was found a few times. This chain connects TRBV4-1 to TRBJ2-7, with 7 bases fitting TRBD2. The CDR3 loop spans 13 amino acids. V dropped 5 bases and J dropped 5; count of bases not matched to a gene: 6. Germline V lookup: CDR1 MGHRA, CDR2 YSYEKL. The CDR3 sequence: CASSGRAGDEQYF. CDR3 nucleotide sequence: TGCGCCAGCAGCGGTCGCGCGGGGGACGAGCAGTACTTC.

The gene calls are TRBV2 and TRBJ1-1; D call uncertain. The CDR3 loop spans 13 amino acids. Trimming removed 4 bases at V and 1 base at J, with 7 bases between. Germline CDR1 reads SNHLY; CDR2 reads FYNNEI. In DNA, the CDR3 is TGTGCCAGCAGTGGGATGCAGAACACTGAAGCTTTCTTT. Its translation is CASSGMQNTEAFF.

The V call is TRBV4-3, the J call TRBJ1-4, with D possibly TRBD1 on 5 matching bases. Germline V gene sequence: CDR1 LGHNA, CDR2 YSLEER. The CDR3 has 15 residues. Between the trimmed V and J ends, which lost 4 bases and 0 bases, there was a span of 9 bases. CDR3 in DNA: TGCGCCAGCAGCCCCTCGACAGCAACTAATGAAAAACTGTTTTTT. Its translation is CASSPSTATNEKLFF.